This record looks at one T cell receptor (beta chain) sequence and its context. Its binding antigen is unknown. Base qualities are not at hand, and no much larger clone is one base apart. At the junction V is shortened by 2 bases and J by 8 bases, with 18 bases in between. From the germline V gene, CDR1 is KGHSH and CDR2 is LQKENI. The CDR3 sequence holds 15 residues, the cysteine and phenylalanine included. Only CDR3 DNA remains: 45 bases, in frame from the first base. This record belongs to a study of shared T cell receptors in the human thymus (dated by TCRdb to the early 2020s). Notes on the research overall: The study examined how self-reactive, shared T-cell receptor alpha chains are generated in the human thymus.

The protocol used for the library was the immunoSEQ multiplex PCR assay. TCRdb took this table from immuneACCESS and kept in-frame rearrangements with V and J called. Such tables lack part of the clones; where checked against another copy, unresolved V genes explain under half of the gap, and the rest is unexplained. In all, the sample holds roughly 560,000 clones, and approximately 80% of those were seen once. The ten biggest clones cover around 0.012% of the sample. The same data also went into a second study, on human thymus T cells. From that second study: Donors were immunologically healthy infants undergoing open corrective cardiac surgery for congenital heart defects in Finland. Thymus tissue was collected as surgical resects that were removed during corrective cardiac surgery. Usage of V and J gene segments appeared to be biased in both the thymic and the peripheral blood repertoires. The related research found that thymic TCR repertoires overlapped highly between unrelated individuals. The study described the TCR alpha and beta repertoires in roughly 8 infant thymus samples and a few matching peripheral blood samples. The infant donors were roughly 7 to 250 days old, and the cohort included five to seven males and two females. Thymocytes were freed from the tissue by mechanical means and kept at -70 degrees C as pellets of roughly 10-32 million cells. A QIAsymphony instrument was used to extract genomic DNA from the frozen cell pellets. TCRB and TCRAD loci were amplified from a standardized quantity of quality-controlled genomic DNA using the immunoSEQ multiplex PCR assay. The amplicons spanned the V(D)J region and were long enough to cover the CDR3 and allow V and J genes to be identified. The commercial immunoSEQ service was used to sequence amplicons on an Illumina platform. Primer bias and sequencing errors were corrected as previously described, and TCRAD and TCRB definitions were based on the IMGT database. Analysis of the repertoires was done with immunoSEQ Analyzer 3.0 and VDJTools and included basic statistics, V/J segment usage, diversity estimates, rarefaction and pairwise overlap. Diversity was estimated using the Chao1, ChaoE, Efron-Thisted, Shannon and inverse Simpson indices, and was also estimated on datasets down-sampled to the size of the smallest sample. For repertoire overlap, CDR3 nucleotide sequence, V gene and J gene had to match strictly, and clustering was done by Jaccard-based multidimensional scaling. Thymus samples yielded on average about 810,000 unique TCRB clonotypes, compared with 80,000 to 85,000 from blood samples.

The rearrangement joined TRBV18 to TRBJ1-2; the D gene is possibly TRBD1, with 5 bases matching. The clonotype was recovered from a boy in the first two years of life with a congenital heart defect. Donor details come from another sample of the same person, matched by shared clones. The specimen was thymocytes. The bases read TGTGCCAGCTCACCAACACAGGAGGGCCTGGGGGGCTACACCTTC. The encoded protein is CASSPTQEGLGGYTF.